This TCR beta chain was identified during a study of blood T cell repertoires in COVID-19. For the study at large: Sources were T cells, B-cell-depleted T cells, or PBMCs; the material itself was cDNA or gDNA.

Data came from immunoSEQ multiplex PCR; TCRdb stores just in-frame clones and leaves some out. The data hold about 200,000 clones, with 65% to 90% observed a single time. The sample taken for sequencing was peripheral blood. This clonotype originated in a woman aged 70 to 79 with COVID-19, enrolled during active disease.

The CDR3 DNA follows: TGTGCCAGTAGTATCGGGACAGGGACCGATGGCTACACCTTC. This gives the protein CASSIGTGTDGYTF. The gene calls are TRBV19 and TRBJ1-2; 9 bases agree with TRBD1. V lost 3 bases and J lost 6; bases outside the gene matches: 5. This CDR3 region has 14 residues. In germline, CDR1 is LNHDA, CDR2 SQIVND (reference sequence).